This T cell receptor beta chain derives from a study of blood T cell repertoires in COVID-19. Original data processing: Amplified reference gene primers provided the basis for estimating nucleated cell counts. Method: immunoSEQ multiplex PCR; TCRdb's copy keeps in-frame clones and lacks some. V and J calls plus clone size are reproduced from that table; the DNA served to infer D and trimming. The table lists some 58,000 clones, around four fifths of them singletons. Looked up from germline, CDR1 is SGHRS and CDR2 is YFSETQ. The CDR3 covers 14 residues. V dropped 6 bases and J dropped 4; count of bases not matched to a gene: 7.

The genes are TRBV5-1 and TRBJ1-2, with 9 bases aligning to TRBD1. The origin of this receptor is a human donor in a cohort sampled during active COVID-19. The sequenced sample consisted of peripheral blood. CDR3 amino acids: CASKGSTGGYGYTF. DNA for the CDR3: TGCGCCAGCAAAGGGTCGACAGGGGGCTATGGCTACACCTTC.